The T cell receptor beta chain described here comes from a study of cytomegalovirus exposure and HLA in healthy donors. Across the whole study: In a later analysis, the roughly 120 validation repertoires were reported to have used the same platform as the roughly 700 first-cohort repertoires.

Study observations and caveats: The study designated over 150 TCR beta chains cytomegalovirus-associated. Three chains tied to CMV proved CMV antigen-specific in vitro.

As regards this clone: Antigen specificity is unknown. This same CDR3 is encoded by further DNA sequences in the sample.

TCRdb's table, derived via immunoSEQ multiplex PCR, lists solely in-frame clones and lacks some. Among 150,000 or so clones listed, 70% to 90% were seen once. It was the roughly 120-subject validation cohort, separate from the roughly 700-subject first cohort, to which the donors belonged. Between the trimmed V and J ends, which lost 0 bases and 4 bases, there was a span of 4 bases. The length of the CDR3 is 12 residues. Per germline, CDR1 SGHRS and CDR2 YFSETQ. The chain carries TRBV5-1 and TRBJ1-2; D ambiguous. This TCR was recovered from a human donor in good health. The sequenced sample consisted of PBMCs. Written as DNA, the CDR3 is TGCGCCAGCAGCTTGGCCAGCTATGGCTACACCTTC. Residues: CASSLASYGYTF.